Reported below is one T cell receptor (beta chain). Antigen: not known. This record comes from a study of CD8+ T cells in alopecia areata. Germline values: CDR1 MGHDK, CDR2 SYGVNS. The V end lost 2 bases, the J end lost 2 bases, and 11 bases lay between the germline ends. The CDR3 has 15 amino acids. RNA was extracted and reverse transcribed into cDNA as the sequencing template. Assay: immunoSEQ multiplex PCR; the TCRdb copy retains only in-frame clones and omits some. Of some 160,000 clones listed, less than 65% are singletons. CD4+ and CD8+ T cells were sorted from PBMCs. Study findings and constraints: Lesional scalp displayed greater clonality than normal scalp, most notably in alopecia totalis/universalis.

Sample: CD8+ T cells sorted from blood. The source is a human donor in good health. The V gene is TRBV25-1, the J gene TRBJ2-3, with D tentatively TRBD1 or TRBD2 (5 bases each). The CDR3 nucleotides read TGTGCCAGCAGTGAACCGGGACCTTACACAGATACGCAGTATTTT. As protein: CASSEPGPYTDTQYF. The complete variable domain, with remaining parts taken from reference TRBV25-1 and TRBJ2-3, reads EADIYQTPRYLVIGTGKKITLECSQTMGHDKMYWYQQDPGMELHLIHYSYGVNSTEKGDLSSESTVSRIRTEHFPLTLESARPSHTSQYLCASSEPGPYTDTQYFGPGTRLTVL.